This paragraph reports one T cell receptor beta chain. This clone was counted once. Its binding antigen is unknown. Per-base qualities were not stored, and no clone one base away is much larger. The immunoSEQ Assay, a bias-controlled multiplex PCR, was used to amplify TCRbeta CDR3 regions from genomic DNA. As for the original processing: Nucleated cell counts per sample were estimated from amplification of reference gene primers within the assay. To quantify the absolute abundance of each unique TCRbeta CDR3 rearrangement, sequence reads were collapsed and filtered. Productive Simpson clonality was computed per sample as the square root of Simpson's diversity index over productive rearrangements. This is the immuneACCESS table as TCRdb keeps it, with only in-frame sequences that have V and J called. A part of the clones is gone; compared with another copy, unresolved V genes explain less than half, and the rest is unexplained. Clonal size and the V and J genes are those of that table, whereas D and trimming came from the DNA. A total of 110,000 or so clones appear in this sample, 85% of them only once. Of the sample, approximately 5% is held by the ten largest clones.

These data come from a study of blood T cell repertoires in COVID-19 (dated by TCRdb to 2018 to 2020). About the study as a whole: Collaborator samples came from the United States, Italy and Spain and covered acute and convalescent phases of COVID-19. The sample metadata nearly always contained a de-identified subject ID, COVID-19 status, age in years and sex. The repertoires were released in a freely available public database meant as a resource for research on the immune response to SARS-CoV-2. Where HLA class I and class II types were available, the types were taken from metadata supplied by the sample provider, not from assay-based typing. The samples were drawn from the first 160 participants of the ongoing ImmuneRACE study and from over a thousand subjects provided by 6 global collaborators. Deeply sampled blood TCRbeta repertoires from subjects exposed to, actively infected with, or recovered from COVID-19 were included in the dataset. The prospective study material was composed of cDNA or gDNA derived from T cells, B-cell-depleted T cells, or PBMCs.

The study at large found these results: The amount of clinical and demographic metadata varied by source and participant and was provided uncurated.

Trimming removed 4 bases from V and 8 bases from J, leaving 18 bases between the germline ends. The CDR3, cysteine through phenylalanine, is 14 amino acids long. The read is trimmed to its CDR3 DNA, 42 bases read in frame from base 1. From the germline V gene, CDR1 is SQVTM and CDR2 is ANQGSEA. One collaborating source in Seattle enrolled patients during active infection and followed them longitudinally through the course of disease. Each collaborating institution followed its own protocols to collect whole blood in K2EDTA tubes. For TCRbeta analysis, collaborators shipped samples in one of three forms: frozen whole blood, isolated PBMCs, or DNA extracted from either of those sample types.

Sequenced: peripheral blood. The chain links TRBV29-1 with TRBJ2-1; TRBD2 is possibly the D segment (5 matching bases). The origin of this receptor is a woman aged 60-75 years with COVID-19, enrolled during active disease. The CDR3 amino acid sequence is: CSVAPSGAKDEQFF. Here is the DNA: TGCAGCGTTGCCCCCAGCGGCGCGAAGGATGAGCAGTTCTTC.